Following are 31 T cell receptor beta chains from one sample sequenced in a study of CD8+ T cells in alopecia areata. As the sequencing template, cDNA was produced by extracting RNA and reverse transcribing it. Here immunoSEQ multiplex PCR was the method, and the copy in TCRdb shows in-frame clones only, minus some. The sample includes fewer than 150,000 clones, more than 30% seen only once; the top ten take about 3.1%. The sample comprised CD4+ T cells sorted from blood. These receptors came from a human donor with alopecia areata.

The chain employs TRBV28 and TRBJ2-7, with TRBD2 identical over 8 bases. CDR3 size: 16 residues. The V gene's germline CDR1 is MDHEN and CDR2 SYDVKM. V shed 2 bases, J shed 2 bases, and the junction held 8 bases outside the gene matches. The CDR3 DNA follows: TGTGCCAGCAGTTTAGGGGGAGCGGGGGCCACCTACGAGCAGTACTTC. It translates to CASSLGGAGATYEQYF.

V and J are TRBV2 and TRBJ1-1; 8 nucleotides align to TRBD1. The CDR3 has 15 residues. The germline V gene encodes CDR1 SNHLY and CDR2 FYNNEI. The J segment lost 4 bases and the V segment lost 4 bases, leaving 8 bases of the junction unmatched. The CDR3 sequence is CASSVRQGRITEAFF. The CDR3 nucleotides are TGTGCCAGCAGTGTTCGACAGGGGCGGATCACTGAAGCTTTCTTT.

The chain joins TRBV30 to TRBJ2-5; D remains ambiguous. In germline, CDR1 is GTSNPN, CDR2 SVGIG (reference sequence). Trimming shortened V by 0 bases and J by 3 bases, and 8 bases separated the two germline ends. The CDR3 consists of 13 residues. The CDR3, as DNA: TGTGCCTGGAGTGTAGGGCTCGAAGAGACCCAGTACTTC. It encodes CAWSVGLEETQYF. Full variable domain (rest looked up from reference TRBV30 and TRBJ2-5): SQTIHQWPATLVQPVGSPLSLECTVEGTSNPNLYWYRQAAGRGLQLLFYSVGIGQISSEVPQNLSASRPQDRQFILSSKKLLLSDSGFYLCAWSVGLEETQYFGPGTRLLVL.

This clone was counted a few times. The chain is built from TRBV29-1 and TRBJ1-1, with 9 bases that match TRBD1. Germline V gives CDR1 SQVTM, CDR2 ANQGSEA. Trimming took 7 bases from V and 1 from J; bases not matched to a gene: 4. The CDR3 runs 13 residues. CDR3 amino acids: CSAETGGNTEAFF. The CDR3 DNA sequence: TGCAGCGCTGAGACAGGGGGGAACACTGAAGCTTTCTTT.

This clone was observed a handful of times. The V and J genes are TRBV29-1 and TRBJ2-7; TRBD1 or TRBD2 may be the D gene (5 bases each). CDR1 and CDR2 (germline): SQVTM, ANQGSEA. The V and J ends lost 6 bases and 2 bases respectively, with 11 bases between them. The CDR3 runs to 12 residues. In nucleotides, the CDR3 is TGCAGCGTAGGGGACGGCGCCTACGAGCAGTACTTC. Protein: CSVGDGAYEQYF.

A few counts support this clone. V is TRBV25-1 and J is TRBJ2-3; unclear D gene. CDR3 length: 13 amino acids. Per germline, CDR1 MGHDK and CDR2 SYGVNS. V was pared by 2 bases and J by 8 bases, with 11 bases between. This CDR3 reads CASSELDPGTQYF. The CDR3 DNA is TGTGCCAGCAGTGAACTAGACCCGGGTACGCAGTATTTT.

Remarks on this clone: Other nucleotide sequences from this sample produce the same CDR3. V and J are TRBV29-1 and TRBJ1-1, with TRBD1 matching 10 bases. Germline V gene data show CDR1 as SQVTM and CDR2 as ANQGSEA. The CDR3 length is 14 residues. V trimming: 6 bases; J trimming: 4 bases; junction bases outside the gene matches: 8. The CDR3 is CSVADRGRGTEAFF. The CDR3 bases are TGCAGCGTGGCCGACAGGGGGCGCGGCACTGAAGCTTTCTTT.

This chain joins TRBV2 and TRBJ2-3; D remains unclear. Germline lookup yields CDR1 SNHLY and CDR2 FYNNEI. With 1 base removed from V and 8 bases from J, the gap between germline ends came to 7 bases. The CDR3 totals 12 residues. For the CDR3, the DNA is TGTGCCAGCAGTGAAGTCACTGTTACGCAGTATTTT. This sequence encodes CASSEVTVTQYF. Full variable domain (rest looked up from reference TRBV2 and TRBJ2-3): EPEVTQTPSHQVTQMGQEVILRCVPISNHLYFYWYRQILGQKVEFLVSFYNNEISEKSEIFDDQFSVERPDGSNFTLKIRSTKLEDSAMYFCASSEVTVTQYFGPGTRLTVL.

The chain couples TRBV30 to TRBJ1-1, with 8 bases lining up with TRBD1. The CDR3 runs to 13 residues. Trimming took 3 bases from V and 11 from J; bases not matched to a gene: 11. From germline, CDR1 is GTSNPN and CDR2 SVGIG (reference sequence). The DNA for the CDR3 is TGTGCCTGGAGCCCAGGGGGCGACCTTGGGGCTTTCTTT. It specifies CAWSPGGDLGAFF.

This chain joins TRBV27 and TRBJ2-1; D is perhaps TRBD1 or TRBD2 (5 bases each). With 6 bases removed from V and 3 bases from J, the gap between germline ends came to 15 bases. The CDR3 loop spans 15 amino acids. Germline V gene data show CDR1 as MNHEY and CDR2 as SMNVEV (reference sequence). The CDR3 bases are TGTGCCAGCAGCAAGAGGGGACCCAACTACAATGAGCAGTTCTTC. It is translated as CASSKRGPNYNEQFF.

The CDR3: CSVGGNLVGYTF. CDR3 DNA sequence: TGCAGCGTTGGCGGCAACTTGGTAGGCTACACCTTC. The V gene is TRBV29-1, the J gene TRBJ1-2, with D unresolved. Trimming removed 4 bases from V and 8 bases from J, with 14 bases in between. Germline V gene sequence: CDR1 SQVTM, CDR2 ANQGSEA. CDR3 size: 12 residues.

The V and J genes are TRBV25-1 and TRBJ1-1, with unresolved D. CDR3 length: 15 amino acids. Germline CDR1 MGHDK, CDR2 SYGVNS. Trimming cost V 2 bases and J 2 bases, with 12 bases left between them. The CDR3 protein is CASSEGPPTNTEAFF. DNA for the CDR3: TGTGCCAGCAGTGAAGGGCCTCCTACTAACACTGAAGCTTTCTTT.

The chain recombines TRBV6-5 with TRBJ1-1, with 9 bases that match TRBD1. The CDR3 consists of 15 residues. The V gene end was trimmed by 5 bases and the J gene end by 5 bases; junction bases not matched to a gene: 9. Looked up from germline, CDR1 is MNHEY and CDR2 is SVGAGI. This chain's CDR3 is CASSKPGTGLTEAFF. The CDR3 DNA follows: TGTGCCAGCAGTAAACCCGGGACAGGGTTAACTGAAGCTTTCTTT.

The chain couples TRBV29-1 to TRBJ2-3; D is possibly TRBD1 (7 bases). V was trimmed by 4 bases and J by 3 bases, leaving 20 bases between them. This CDR3 has 16 residues. CDR1 SQVTM and CDR2 ANQGSEA come from the germline V gene. As DNA, the CDR3 is TGCAGCGTTGGCCAGGGGGGCATCAGTCGGACAGATACGCAGTATTTT. It translates to CSVGQGGISRTDTQYF.

This clone has just a few counts. The rearrangement uses TRBV4-3 and TRBJ2-3, with D unclear. There are 15 residues in the CDR3. V was trimmed by 1 base and J by 4 bases, leaving 12 bases between them. In germline, CDR1 is LGHNA, CDR2 YSLEER. CDR3 DNA sequence: TGCGCCAGCAGCCAAGGAAGCAGTAGAGCAGATACGCAGTATTTT. Residues: CASSQGSSRADTQYF.

This chain joins TRBV5-1 and TRBJ2-1; 8 bases map to TRBD2. V dropped 1 base and J dropped 3; count of bases not matched to a gene: 3. Germline V gene lookup returns CDR1 SGHRS and CDR2 YFSETQ. This CDR3 is 15 amino acids long. The CDR3 loop reads CASSLMSGGYNEQFF. CDR3 DNA: TGCGCCAGCAGCTTGATGAGCGGGGGCTACAATGAGCAGTTCTTC.

V is TRBV29-1 and J is TRBJ2-1; 13 bases match TRBD2. CDR3 length: 15 amino acids. The germline CDR1 and CDR2 sequences are SQVTM and ANQGSEA. The V segment lost 7 bases and the J segment 6 bases; nucleotides outside the gene matches: 9. CDR3 bases: TGCAGCGCGCGACTAGCGGGGGGCCGGGTCAATGAGCAGTTCTTC. This encodes CSARLAGGRVNEQFF.

This clone was picked up one time. The chain links TRBV30 to TRBJ1-4; 9 nucleotides line up with TRBD1. Germline assignment: CDR1 GTSNPN and CDR2 SVGIG (reference sequence). The CDR3 spans 14 residues. V lost 0 bases and J lost 11; bases outside the gene matches: 7. CDR3 sequence (DNA): TGTGCCTGGAGTGTGAACAGGGGGCGAACGAAACTGTTTTTT. It is translated as CAWSVNRGRTKLFF.

This clone was seen a handful of times. The rearrangement uses TRBV25-1 and TRBJ2-1, with TRBD1 as a possible D gene (5 bases). Germline assignment: CDR1 MGHDK and CDR2 SYGVNS. V lost 5 bases and J lost 4, with 9 bases in between. The CDR3 runs 13 residues. In DNA, the CDR3 is TGTGCCAGCAGTACCAGGGTTTACAATGAGCAGTTCTTC. This sequence encodes CASSTRVYNEQFF. Full variable domain (rest looked up from reference TRBV25-1 and TRBJ2-1): EADIYQTPRYLVIGTGKKITLECSQTMGHDKMYWYQQDPGMELHLIHYSYGVNSTEKGDLSSESTVSRIRTEHFPLTLESARPSHTSQYLCASSTRVYNEQFFGPGTRLTVL.

V and J are TRBV14 and TRBJ2-2; 7 nucleotides match TRBD2. The CDR3 length is 15 residues. CDR1 is SGHDN and CDR2 is FVKESK in the germline V gene. V was pared by 2 bases and J by 6 bases, with 6 bases of the junction left unmatched. In nucleotides, the CDR3 is TGTGCCAGCAGCCAACACTTAGCGGGCGCCGGGGAGCTGTTTTTT. Translating gives CASSQHLAGAGELFF.

The CDR3 DNA is TGCAGCGTTGGGCCCCCCGGGGGCGCTGGGGGCTACACCTTC. Protein sequence: CSVGPPGGAGGYTF. The chain uses TRBV29-1 and TRBJ1-2, with a tentative D call TRBD1 (6 bases). The CDR3 extends over 14 amino acids. V dropped 4 bases and J dropped 8 bases, with 20 bases sitting between them. The germline gives CDR1 SQVTM, CDR2 ANQGSEA.

The chain recombines TRBV5-6 with TRBJ2-5, with 8 bases aligning to TRBD2. The length of the CDR3 is 14 residues. V dropped 2 bases and J dropped 2; count of bases not matched to a gene: 2. CDR1 and CDR2 from the germline V gene are SGHDT and YYEEEE. The CDR3 spells CASSFERGQETQYF. Written as DNA, the CDR3 is TGTGCCAGCAGCTTCGAGCGGGGGCAAGAGACCCAGTACTTC.

This sequence joins TRBV7-2 and TRBJ2-7; D ambiguous. Germline CDR1 is SGHTA and CDR2 is FQGNSA. The CDR3 runs 11 residues. The ends were cut back, 5 bases at V and 6 bases at J, with 8 bases in the middle. The CDR3, as DNA: TGTGCCAGCAGCCACGGAGCCGAGCAGTACTTC. It specifies CASSHGAEQYF.

In its sample, this clone was seen many times. This chain uses TRBV28 with TRBJ2-7; D is perhaps TRBD2 (6 bases). Germline CDR1 is MDHEN and CDR2 is SYDVKM. CDR3 length equals 13 residues. The V end was cut by 9 bases, the J end by 4 bases, with 16 bases between. In DNA form, the CDR3 reads TGTGCCAGTCAGACTAGTTCCACTTACGAGCAGTACTTC. It is translated as CASQTSSTYEQYF. The full variable domain, rest sourced from reference TRBV28 and TRBJ2-7, is DVKVTQSSRYLVKRTGEKVFLECVQDMDHENMFWYRQDPGLGLRLIYFSYDVKMKEKGDIPEGYSVSREKKERFSLILESASTNQTSMYLCASQTSSTYEQYFGPGTRLTVT.

This clone turned up a few times. The rearrangement joins TRBV6-6 to TRBJ2-5, with D uncertain. The germline gives CDR1 MNHNY, CDR2 SVGAGI (reference sequence). There are 14 residues in the CDR3. The V gene lost 6 bases and the J gene lost 1 base, with 12 bases spanning the gap. Written as DNA, the CDR3 is TGTGCCAGCAGCCCCGCTGGGATCCAAGAGACCCAGTACTTC. This codes for CASSPAGIQETQYF.

Concerning this clone: The same CDR3 is also encoded by other DNA sequences in this sample. V gene TRBV7-2 combines with J gene TRBJ2-5; D is ambiguous. The ends were cut back, 2 bases at V and 5 bases at J, with 6 bases in the middle. CDR1 is SGHTA and CDR2 is FQGNSA in the germline V gene. CDR3 length: 12 residues. CDR3: CASSLMRETQYF. In DNA, the CDR3 is TGTGCCAGCAGCTTAATGAGGGAGACCCAGTACTTC.

The V gene is TRBV18, the J gene TRBJ2-3, with a weak D call TRBD1 (6 bases). This CDR3 contains 17 residues. V lost 1 base and J lost 0, with 14 bases in between. Germline V lookup: CDR1 KGHSH, CDR2 LQKENI. The CDR3 coding sequence is TGTGCCAGCTCACCACTCCCAGGGGCCTCTAGCACAGATACGCAGTATTTT. It translates to CASSPLPGASSTDTQYF.

In its sample, this clone was seen once. This chain joins TRBV5-1 and TRBJ2-3; D is unclear. V was clipped by 4 bases and J by 6 bases, with 9 bases between them. The CDR3 covers 12 residues. CDR1 is SGHRS, CDR2 YFSETQ, per germline. As DNA, the CDR3 is TGCGCCAGCAGCCTCGACCGCGATACGCAGTATTTT. It codes for CASSLDRDTQYF.

In its sample, this clone was seen a few times. V and J are TRBV28 and TRBJ2-1, with D possibly TRBD2 on 6 matching bases. The germline CDR1 and CDR2 sequences are MDHEN and SYDVKM. V was cut by 7 bases and J by 0 bases, with 16 bases left in between. The CDR3 loop spans 16 amino acids. The CDR3 sequence is CASTPSRGSSYNEQFF. The CDR3 DNA reads TGTGCCAGCACCCCTTCCCGGGGGAGCTCCTACAATGAGCAGTTCTTC.

CDR3 protein: CASSSKPTVTYEQYF. DNA of the CDR3: TGTGCCAGCAGCTCGAAACCGACAGTTACCTACGAGCAGTACTTC. The V and J genes are TRBV5-4 and TRBJ2-7; possible D gene TRBD1, 5 bases. V lost 3 bases and J lost 2, with 15 bases in between. Germline values: CDR1 SGHNT, CDR2 YYREEE (reference sequence). The CDR3 length is 15 residues.

The chain is built from TRBV14 and TRBJ2-7; D not certain. This CDR3 spans 12 amino acids. The germline V gene has CDR1 SGHDN and CDR2 FVKESK. V lost 5 bases and J lost 6, with 11 bases in between. CDR3 nucleotide sequence: TGTGCCAGCAGCTCAGTAATGGGCGAGCAGTACTTC. This gives the protein CASSSVMGEQYF.